A selection of T cell receptor beta chains follows, all from one sample in a study of CD4+ T cells in melanoma. TCRdb's table, derived via immunoSEQ multiplex PCR, lists solely in-frame clones and lacks some. Here the sample spans 15,000 to 20,000 clones, around 82% being singletons. Source material: cells from a culture (not recorded whether cultured in vitro). These receptors came from a human donor with melanoma. Each CDR3 is given with its conserved first and last residue. Fields, in order: V gene, D gene, J gene, clone size, CDR3 protein, CDR3 DNA. The D gene is left open where the match is weak. Part of the rows lack a size; the others show once, few, many or a class for expanded clones.

V gene: TRBV5-1; D gene: -; J gene: TRBJ2-5; clone size: -; CDR3 protein: CASSIGPRYQETQYF; CDR3 DNA: TGCGCCAGCAGCATCGGACCGAGGTACCAAGAGACCCAGTACTTC
V gene: TRBV5-1; D gene: -; J gene: TRBJ1-2; clone size: -; CDR3 protein: CASSLERGRDGYTF; CDR3 DNA: TGCGCCAGCAGCTTGGAACGAGGAAGGGACGGCTACACCTTC
V gene: TRBV10-3; D gene: -; J gene: TRBJ2-2; clone size: -; CDR3 protein: CAIRRGAGTLANTGELFF; CDR3 DNA: TGTGCCATCCGAAGGGGTGCGGGGACACTCGCGAACACCGGGGAGCTGTTTTTT
V gene: TRBV7-9; D gene: -; J gene: TRBJ1-1; clone size: -; CDR3 protein: CASSPGRGERNTEAFF; CDR3 DNA: TGTGCCAGCAGCCCCGGTAGGGGGGAACGGAACACTGAAGCTTTCTTT
V gene: TRBV5-1; D gene: -; J gene: TRBJ1-1; clone size: -; CDR3 protein: CASKEPMNTEAFF; CDR3 DNA: TGCGCCAGCAAGGAGCCCATGAACACTGAAGCTTTCTTT
V gene: TRBV7-9; D gene: -; J gene: TRBJ1-1; clone size: once; CDR3 protein: CASQGSGTEAFF; CDR3 DNA: TGTGCCAGCCAGGGCTCCGGCACTGAAGCTTTCTTT
V gene: TRBV6-5; D gene: -; J gene: TRBJ1-2; clone size: -; CDR3 protein: CASSYSRVNYGYTF; CDR3 DNA: TGTGCCAGCAGTTACTCGCGGGTTAACTATGGCTACACCTTC
V gene: TRBV2; D gene: TRBD1; J gene: TRBJ2-3; clone size: -; CDR3 protein: CASGRQGAGDTQYF; CDR3 DNA: TGTGCCAGCGGAAGACAGGGGGCGGGAGATACGCAGTATTTT
V gene: TRBV4-1; D gene: -; J gene: TRBJ1-2; clone size: -; CDR3 protein: CASSQVYRDHFGYTF; CDR3 DNA: TGCGCCAGCAGCCAAGTATACAGGGATCACTTTGGCTACACCTTC
V gene: TRBV11-3; D gene: TRBD1; J gene: TRBJ1-2; clone size: -; CDR3 protein: CASSPRDRGVFGYGYTF; CDR3 DNA: TGTGCCAGCAGCCCCCGGGACAGGGGGGTTTTTGGCTATGGCTACACCTTC
V gene: TRBV6-5; D gene: TRBD1; J gene: TRBJ1-6; clone size: -; CDR3 protein: CASSTTGDYNSPLHF; CDR3 DNA: TGTGCCAGCAGTACGACAGGGGATTATAATTCACCCCTCCACTTT
V gene: TRBV6-1; D gene: -; J gene: TRBJ2-3; clone size: -; CDR3 protein: CASSGKAVSTDTQYF; CDR3 DNA: TGTGCCAGCAGTGGCAAGGCCGTAAGCACAGATACGCAGTATTTT
V gene: TRBV6-5; D gene: -; J gene: TRBJ1-6; clone size: -; CDR3 protein: CASRYGRENSPLHF; CDR3 DNA: TGTGCCAGCAGATACGGACGGGAGAATTCACCCCTCCACTTT
V gene: TRBV9; D gene: TRBD1; J gene: TRBJ1-2; clone size: -; CDR3 protein: CASSARDRGHYGYTF; CDR3 DNA: TGTGCCAGCAGCGCCAGGGACAGGGGCCACTATGGCTACACCTTC
V gene: TRBV11-2; D gene: TRBD2; J gene: TRBJ2-7; clone size: -; CDR3 protein: CASRVAGGRVEQYF; CDR3 DNA: TGTGCCAGCAGAGTAGCGGGGGGGCGTGTTGAGCAGTACTTC
V gene: TRBV5-1; D gene: TRBD2; J gene: TRBJ2-5; clone size: -; CDR3 protein: CASSVMPSGDQETQYF; CDR3 DNA: TGCGCCAGCAGCGTGATGCCTAGCGGGGACCAAGAGACCCAGTACTTC
V gene: TRBV6-7; D gene: -; J gene: TRBJ1-5; clone size: -; CDR3 protein: CASLGCSTGINQPQHF; CDR3 DNA: TGTGCCAGCTTAGGGTGTTCAACGGGTATCAATCAGCCCCAGCATTTT
V gene: TRBV5-4; D gene: -; J gene: TRBJ2-7; clone size: -; CDR3 protein: CASSPRSSYEQYF; CDR3 DNA: TGTGCCAGCAGTCCAAGGTCATCCTACGAGCAGTACTTC
V gene: TRBV7-6; D gene: TRBD2; J gene: TRBJ2-1; clone size: -; CDR3 protein: CASSYGTSGALEQFF; CDR3 DNA: TGTGCCAGCAGCTACGGGACTAGCGGGGCCCTTGAGCAGTTCTTC
V gene: TRBV6-1; D gene: -; J gene: TRBJ1-2; clone size: -; CDR3 protein: CASSDPGPYGYTF; CDR3 DNA: TGTGCCAGCAGTGATCCAGGCCCCTATGGCTACACCTTC
V gene: TRBV10-3; D gene: TRBD1; J gene: TRBJ2-7; clone size: -; CDR3 protein: CAISRGQGITYEQYF; CDR3 DNA: TGTGCCATCAGTAGAGGACAGGGTATCACCTACGAGCAGTACTTC
V gene: TRBV27; D gene: -; J gene: TRBJ1-6; clone size: -; CDR3 protein: CASSFREGSPLHF; CDR3 DNA: TGTGCCAGCAGTTTCAGGGAGGGTTCACCCCTCCACTTT
V gene: TRBV20-1; D gene: -; J gene: TRBJ1-1; clone size: -; CDR3 protein: CSASGGVGAFF; CDR3 DNA: TGCAGTGCTAGCGGGGGGGTAGGGGCTTTCTTT
V gene: TRBV15; D gene: -; J gene: TRBJ1-4; clone size: -; CDR3 protein: CATSPGSRENEKLFF; CDR3 DNA: TGTGCCACCAGCCCCGGGTCTCGAGAAAATGAAAAACTGTTTTTT
V gene: TRBV19; D gene: -; J gene: TRBJ1-6; clone size: -; CDR3 protein: CASSARASGVSRNSPLHF; CDR3 DNA: TGTGCCAGTAGTGCTAGGGCTTCAGGGGTCTCTCGCAATTCACCCCTCCACTTT
V gene: TRBV11-1; D gene: TRBD1; J gene: TRBJ1-6; clone size: -; CDR3 protein: CASSPDPGQGPPLHF; CDR3 DNA: TGTGCCAGCAGCCCCGACCCGGGACAGGGGCCACCCCTCCACTTT
V gene: TRBV10-1; D gene: TRBD1; J gene: TRBJ2-3; clone size: -; CDR3 protein: CASSGYRGPSTDTQYF; CDR3 DNA: TGCGCCAGCAGTGGATACAGGGGACCTAGCACAGATACGCAGTATTTT
V gene: TRBV4-2; D gene: TRBD2; J gene: TRBJ2-3; clone size: -; CDR3 protein: CASSQDGYSSGGADTQYF; CDR3 DNA: TGTGCCAGCAGCCAAGACGGCTACTCGAGCGGGGGCGCAGATACGCAGTATTTT
V gene: TRBV29-1; D gene: -; J gene: TRBJ2-5; clone size: -; CDR3 protein: CSDVSSGTPKETQYF; CDR3 DNA: TGCAGCGACGTGTCGTCCGGGACCCCAAAAGAGACCCAGTACTTC
V gene: TRBV5-1; D gene: -; J gene: TRBJ1-1; clone size: -; CDR3 protein: CASSLTGLDTEAFF; CDR3 DNA: TGCGCCAGCAGCTTGACTGGGCTTGACACTGAAGCTTTCTTT
V gene: TRBV30; D gene: -; J gene: TRBJ1-5; clone size: -; CDR3 protein: CAWSRSGDQPQHF; CDR3 DNA: TGTGCCTGGAGTAGGTCCGGGGATCAGCCCCAGCATTTT
V gene: TRBV6-5; D gene: -; J gene: TRBJ2-7; clone size: -; CDR3 protein: CASSSHGGTYEQYF; CDR3 DNA: TGTGCCAGCAGTTCACACGGAGGAACCTACGAGCAGTACTTC
V gene: TRBV5-1; D gene: -; J gene: TRBJ2-3; clone size: -; CDR3 protein: CASSLDVGWGGTDTQYF; CDR3 DNA: TGCGCCAGCAGCTTGGACGTTGGTTGGGGGGGCACAGATACGCAGTATTTT
V gene: TRBV10-3; D gene: TRBD2; J gene: TRBJ2-1; clone size: -; CDR3 protein: CATTSGLGSYEQFF; CDR3 DNA: TGTGCCACCACATCCGGACTAGGTTCTTATGAGCAGTTCTTC
V gene: TRBV18; D gene: TRBD2; J gene: TRBJ2-1; clone size: -; CDR3 protein: CASSPLVSRWTSSPYNEQFF; CDR3 DNA: TGTGCCAGCTCACCACTCGTTTCCCGGTGGACTAGCTCCCCCTACAATGAGCAGTTCTTC
V gene: TRBV2; D gene: -; J gene: TRBJ1-4; clone size: few; CDR3 protein: CASSDWEKLFF; CDR3 DNA: TGTGCCAGCAGTGATTGGGAAAAACTGTTTTTT
V gene: TRBV7-9; D gene: -; J gene: TRBJ2-5; clone size: -; CDR3 protein: CASSTGGSGETQYF; CDR3 DNA: TGTGCCAGCAGCACCGGGGGTTCTGGGGAGACCCAGTACTTC
V gene: TRBV29-1; D gene: -; J gene: TRBJ2-2; clone size: once; CDR3 protein: CSVRVNTGELFF; CDR3 DNA: TGCAGCGTTCGGGTTAACACCGGGGAGCTGTTTTTT
V gene: TRBV29-1; D gene: TRBD2; J gene: TRBJ2-5; clone size: once; CDR3 protein: CSVISGGGETQYF; CDR3 DNA: TGCAGCGTGATTAGCGGGGGGGGAGAGACCCAGTACTTC
V gene: TRBV5-3; D gene: -; J gene: TRBJ2-2; clone size: -; CDR3 protein: CARSVTGNQTGELFF; CDR3 DNA: TGTGCCAGAAGCGTTACAGGGAATCAAACCGGGGAGCTGTTTTTT